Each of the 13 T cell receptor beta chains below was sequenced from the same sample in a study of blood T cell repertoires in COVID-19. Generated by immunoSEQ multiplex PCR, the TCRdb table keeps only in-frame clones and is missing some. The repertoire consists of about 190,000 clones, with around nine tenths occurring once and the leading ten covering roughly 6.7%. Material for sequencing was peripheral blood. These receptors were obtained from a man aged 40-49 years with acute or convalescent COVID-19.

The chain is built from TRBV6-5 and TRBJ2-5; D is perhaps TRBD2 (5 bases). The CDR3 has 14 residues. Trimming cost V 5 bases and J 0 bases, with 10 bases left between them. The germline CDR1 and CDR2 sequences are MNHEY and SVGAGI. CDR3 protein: CASSSGRYQETQYF. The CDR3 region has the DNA TGTGCCAGCAGTAGCGGACGTTACCAAGAGACCCAGTACTTC.

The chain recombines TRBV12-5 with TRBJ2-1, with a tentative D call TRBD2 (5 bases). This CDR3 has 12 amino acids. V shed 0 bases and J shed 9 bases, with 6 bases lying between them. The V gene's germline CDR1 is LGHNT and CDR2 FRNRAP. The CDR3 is CASGLVRGEQFF. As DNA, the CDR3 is TGTGCTAGTGGTTTGGTACGGGGTGAGCAGTTCTTC.

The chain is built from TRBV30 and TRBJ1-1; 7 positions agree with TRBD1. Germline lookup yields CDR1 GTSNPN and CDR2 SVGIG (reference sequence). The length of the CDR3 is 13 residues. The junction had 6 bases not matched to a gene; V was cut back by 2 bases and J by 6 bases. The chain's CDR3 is CAWSHTGVAEAFF. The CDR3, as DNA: TGTGCCTGGAGTCACACAGGGGTCGCTGAAGCTTTCTTT.

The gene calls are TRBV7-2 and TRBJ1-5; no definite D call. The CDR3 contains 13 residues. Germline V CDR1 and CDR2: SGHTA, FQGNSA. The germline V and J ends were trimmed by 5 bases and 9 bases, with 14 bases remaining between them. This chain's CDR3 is CASSGGPNGPQHF. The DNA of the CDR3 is TGTGCCAGCAGCGGTGGGCCAAACGGGCCCCAGCATTTT.

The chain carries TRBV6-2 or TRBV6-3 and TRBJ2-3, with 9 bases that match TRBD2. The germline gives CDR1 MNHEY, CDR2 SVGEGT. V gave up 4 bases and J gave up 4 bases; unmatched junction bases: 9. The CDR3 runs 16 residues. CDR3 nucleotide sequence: TGTGCCAGCAGTTTACTAGCGGGTAGGATCGCAGATACGCAGTATTTT. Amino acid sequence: CASSLLAGRIADTQYF.

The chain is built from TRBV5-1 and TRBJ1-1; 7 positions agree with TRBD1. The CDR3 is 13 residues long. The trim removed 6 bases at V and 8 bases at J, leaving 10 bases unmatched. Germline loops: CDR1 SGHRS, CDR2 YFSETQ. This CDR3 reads CASIEGTEGEAFF. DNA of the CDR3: TGCGCCAGCATTGAGGGGACAGAAGGCGAAGCTTTCTTT.

This CDR3 reads CASSSTLAGTLRDTQYF. CDR3 DNA sequence: TGCGCCAGCAGCTCGACCTTAGCGGGCACCCTAAGGGATACGCAGTATTTT. The chain carries TRBV5-1 and TRBJ2-3; 7 nucleotides agree with TRBD2. Germline lookup yields CDR1 SGHRS and CDR2 YFSETQ. Unmatched junction bases numbered 16, after V lost 3 bases and J lost 6 bases. This CDR3 comprises 17 residues.

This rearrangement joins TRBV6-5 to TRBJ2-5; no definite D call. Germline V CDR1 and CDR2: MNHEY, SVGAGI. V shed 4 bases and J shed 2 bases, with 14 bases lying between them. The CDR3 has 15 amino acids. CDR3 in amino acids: CASSSGLAVQETQYF. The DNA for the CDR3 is TGTGCCAGCAGTTCAGGCCTTGCCGTTCAAGAGACCCAGTACTTC.

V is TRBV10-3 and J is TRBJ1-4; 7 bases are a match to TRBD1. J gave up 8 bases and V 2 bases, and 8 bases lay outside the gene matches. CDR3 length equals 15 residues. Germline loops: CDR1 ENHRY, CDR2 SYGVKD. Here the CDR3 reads CAISEADRVGEKLFF. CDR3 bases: TGTGCCATCAGTGAGGCCGACAGGGTGGGCGAAAAACTGTTTTTT.

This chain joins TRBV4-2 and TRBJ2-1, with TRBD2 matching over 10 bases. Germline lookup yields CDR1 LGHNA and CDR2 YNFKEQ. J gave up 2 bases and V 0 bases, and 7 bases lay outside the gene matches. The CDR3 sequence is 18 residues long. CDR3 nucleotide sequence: TGTGCCAGCAGCCAAGAGTCGGCTAGCGGGGGAACCTACAATGAGCAGTTCTTC. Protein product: CASSQESASGGTYNEQFF.

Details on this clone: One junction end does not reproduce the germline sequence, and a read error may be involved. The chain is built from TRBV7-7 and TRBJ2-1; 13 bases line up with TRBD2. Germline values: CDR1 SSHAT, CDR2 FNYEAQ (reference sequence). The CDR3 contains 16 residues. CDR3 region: CASSSGLAGVYNEQFF. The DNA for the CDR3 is TGTGCTAGCAGCTCCGGACTAGCGGGGGTGTACAATGAGCAGTTCTTC. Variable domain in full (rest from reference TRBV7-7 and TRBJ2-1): GAGVSQSPRYKVTKRGQDVTLRCDPISSHATLYWYQQALGQGPEFLTYFNYEAQPDKSGLPSDRFSAERPEGSISTLTIQRTEQRDSAMYRCASSSGLAGVYNEQFFGPGTRLTVL.

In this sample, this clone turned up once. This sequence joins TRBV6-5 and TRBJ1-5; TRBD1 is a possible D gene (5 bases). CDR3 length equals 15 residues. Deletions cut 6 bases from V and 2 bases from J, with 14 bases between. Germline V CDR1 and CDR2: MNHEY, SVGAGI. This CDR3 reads CASRFLTEGNQPQHF. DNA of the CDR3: TGTGCCAGCAGGTTCTTGACAGAGGGCAATCAGCCCCAGCATTTT.

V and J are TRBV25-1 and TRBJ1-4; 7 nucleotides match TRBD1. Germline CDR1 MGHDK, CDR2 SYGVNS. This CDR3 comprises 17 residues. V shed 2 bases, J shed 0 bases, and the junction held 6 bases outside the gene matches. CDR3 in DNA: TGTGCCAGCAGTGAAAACAGGGGATATTCAACTAATGAAAAACTGTTTTTT. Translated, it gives CASSENRGYSTNEKLFF.